The 23 T cell receptor beta chains presented below share a single source sample, sequenced in a study of T cells in Graves' hyperthyroidism and ophthalmopathy. The CDR3 regions of TCR beta were amplified from RNA transcripts. The HTBI primer set served for first-round RT-PCR of the TCR CDR3. From the multiplex PCR reads, TCRdb called clonotypes with MiXCR, one entry per CDR3 protein. Of about 350,000 distinct CDR3 sequences in the sample, approximately 15% were seen once. The sample was blood. The receptors shown here come from a woman aged 30 to 39 with Graves' hyperthyroidism.

In its sample, this clonotype was seen many times. The genes are TRBV2 and TRBJ1-1; no firm D call. CDR1 and CDR2 (germline): SNHLY, FYNNEI. The germline V and J ends were trimmed by 2 bases and 1 base, with 8 bases remaining between them. This CDR3 is 14 amino acids long. As DNA, the CDR3 is TGTGCCAGCAGTGAAAGGGTTGGGAACACTGAAGCTTTCTTT. It yields the protein CASSERVGNTEAFF.

V and J are TRBV6-2 or TRBV6-3 and TRBJ2-1; TRBD2 aligns across 10 bases. The CDR3 totals 15 residues. CDR1 is MNHEY and CDR2 is SVGEGT in the germline V gene. Unmatched junction bases numbered 7, after V lost 11 bases and J lost 0 bases. CDR3 amino acids: CAGSGRFLSYNEQFF. In DNA form, the CDR3 reads TGTGCCGGTAGCGGGAGGTTCCTCTCCTACAATGAGCAGTTCTTC.

The CDR3 sequence: CAGPRAGAPSWNSPLHF. CDR3 DNA sequence: TGTGCCGGTCCCCGGGCGGGGGCTCCTTCCTGGAATTCACCCCTCCACTTT. V is TRBV7-9 and J is TRBJ1-6; tentative D call: TRBD1 (6 bases). Germline V gene lookup returns CDR1 SEHNR and CDR2 FQNEAQ (reference sequence). The CDR3 loop spans 17 amino acids. V lost 11 bases and J 7 bases, leaving 27 bases between the germline ends.

This clonotype was seen a few times. This sequence joins TRBV20-1 and TRBJ2-1; possibly TRBD2 for D (5 bases). The V end was cut by 1 base, the J end by 4 bases, with 17 bases between. CDR1 DFQATT and CDR2 SNEGSKA come from the germline V gene (reference sequence). The CDR3 consists of 16 residues. DNA of the CDR3: TGCAGTGCTAGAGCCCGGAGGAGCCTGAGATACAATGAGCAGTTCTTC. Its translation is CSARARRSLRYNEQFF.

At least ten counts were recorded for this clonotype. The chain employs TRBV20-1 and TRBJ2-1; 11 positions match TRBD2. The CDR3 totals 15 residues. Germline CDR1 DFQATT, CDR2 SNEGSKA (reference sequence). Trimming removed 5 bases from V and 7 bases from J; junction bases left unmatched: 10. For the CDR3, the DNA is TGCAGTGCTCTTTATCTAGCGGGAGGTCCAAATGAGCAGTTCTTC. Translated: CSALYLAGGPNEQFF.

The rearrangement links TRBV7-2 to TRBJ1-1, with D possibly TRBD1 on 5 matching bases. V was pared by 5 bases and J by 4 bases, with 17 bases between. Per the germline V gene, CDR1 is SGHTA and CDR2 is FQGNSA. The CDR3 extends over 15 amino acids. CDR3 bases: TGTGCCAGCAGCCTAGAAAGGGGATTAGTCACTGAAGCTTTCTTT. This sequence encodes CASSLERGLVTEAFF.

This clonotype has just a few counts. This chain joins TRBV30 and TRBJ2-7; TRBD1 is a possible D gene (5 bases). Germline V gives CDR1 GTSNPN, CDR2 SVGIG (reference sequence). The CDR3 has 11 amino acids. With 8 bases removed from V and 4 bases from J, the gap between germline ends came to 12 bases. The CDR3 nucleotides are TGTGCCGGTAAGACAGAATACGAGCAGTACTTC. It specifies CAGKTEYEQYF.

CDR3 in amino acids: CAWSGVEYTEAFF. The CDR3 DNA follows: TGTGCCTGGAGTGGGGTGGAGTACACTGAAGCTTTCTTT. The rearrangement joins TRBV30 to TRBJ1-1, with D uncertain. Deletions cut 1 base from V and 3 bases from J, with 9 bases between. Germline assignment: CDR1 GTSNPN and CDR2 SVGIG (reference sequence). The CDR3 sequence is 13 residues long.

This clonotype was recorded once. Being one base from a much bigger clone, this may be a read error. The chain carries TRBV7-9 and TRBJ2-5; tentatively, D is TRBD1 (5 bases). This CDR3 region has 12 residues. Germline V lookup: CDR1 SEHNR, CDR2 FQNEAQ (reference sequence). CDR3 bases: TGTACCAGCAGCTTAGAAGTCGACAGTCAATACTTC. Translation gives CTSSLEVDSQYF.

The chain carries TRBV20-1 and TRBJ2-2; no definite D call. This CDR3 spans 14 amino acids. V gave up 6 bases and J gave up 0 bases, with 11 bases separating them. CDR1 is DFQATT, CDR2 SNEGSKA, per germline (reference sequence). CDR3 DNA sequence: TGCAGTGCCCCTGACCAAACGAACACCGGGGAGCTGTTTTTT. This codes for CSAPDQTNTGELFF.

There are many counts of this clonotype. The chain is built from TRBV28 and TRBJ2-5, with D possibly matching TRBD1 (5 bases). The germline gives CDR1 MDHEN, CDR2 SYDVKM. V dropped 3 bases and J dropped 4 bases, with 9 bases sitting between them. This CDR3 is built from 13 residues. The CDR3 nucleotides are TGTGCCAGCAGTTTCCTGCAGGGAGAGACCCAGTACTTC. It encodes CASSFLQGETQYF.

The V and J genes are TRBV7-9 and TRBJ2-1; a weak D match, TRBD2 (6 bases). The CDR3 spans 15 residues. Germline V gives CDR1 SEHNR, CDR2 FQNEAQ (reference sequence). Trimming pared 5 bases from V and 10 bases from J, leaving 21 bases between. The CDR3 sequence: CASSANRDFQGEQFF. As DNA, the CDR3 is TGTGCCAGCAGCGCGAACCGGGACTTCCAAGGAGAGCAGTTCTTC. The entire variable domain, with the rest obtained from reference TRBV7-9 and TRBJ2-1, is as follows: DTGVSQNPRHKITKRGQNVTFRCDPISEHNRLYWYRQTLGQGPEFLTYFQNEAQLEKSRLLSDRFSAERPKGSFSTLEIQRTEQGDSAMYLCASSANRDFQGEQFFGPGTRLTVL.

The chain uses TRBV2 and TRBJ1-6; 9 bases line up with TRBD1. This CDR3 region has 13 residues. Per the germline V gene, CDR1 is SNHLY and CDR2 is FYNNEI. Losses at the gene ends were 11 bases for V and 7 bases for J; bases not matched to a gene: 6. CDR3: CAGTGQGNSPLHF. The CDR3, as DNA: TGTGCCGGGACTGGACAGGGGAATTCACCCCTCCACTTT.

This clonotype was counted many times. V is TRBV9 and J is TRBJ2-1; D tentatively reads TRBD1 or TRBD2 (5 bases each). V lost 2 bases and J 6 bases, leaving 15 bases between the germline ends. Germline V CDR1 and CDR2: SGDLS, YYNGEE. CDR3 length equals 15 residues. CDR3 DNA sequence: TGTGCCAGCAGCGTCGGGACCCCCCCAGCCAATGAGCAGTTCTTC. The encoded protein is CASSVGTPPANEQFF.

This clonotype was detected only a few times. The chain has TRBV3-1 and TRBJ1-4; 11 bases agree with TRBD1. The J segment lost 10 bases and the V segment lost 3 bases, leaving 10 bases of the junction unmatched. This CDR3 comprises 16 residues. Germline loops: CDR1 LGHDT, CDR2 YNNKEL (reference sequence). The CDR3 DNA is TGTGCCAGCAGCCAGATGGGACAGGGGGATCGGCGAAAACTGTTTTTT. This sequence encodes CASSQMGQGDRRKLFF.

This clonotype was observed a few times. The J gene is TRBJ2-2, the V gene TRBV20-1; the D gene is possibly TRBD1 (9 bases). The V and J ends lost 5 bases and 4 bases respectively, with 17 bases between them. Germline loops: CDR1 DFQATT, CDR2 SNEGSKA (reference sequence). The CDR3 consists of 15 residues. The CDR3 region is CSAERGTGSTGELFF. The DNA of the CDR3 is TGCAGTGCTGAGCGGGGGACAGGGAGCACCGGGGAGCTGTTTTTT.

The sample holds many counts of this clonotype. The V gene is TRBV6-8, the J gene TRBJ2-5; D possibly corresponds to TRBD1 (5 bases). The CDR3 length is 16 residues. Germline CDR1 and CDR2: MNHGY and SAAAGT. The germline V and J ends were trimmed by 1 base and 3 bases, with 15 bases remaining between them. The CDR3 DNA is TGTGCCAGCAGTTACTACGCCTTGACAGTGGAAGAGACCCAGTACTTC. Protein sequence: CASSYYALTVEETQYF.

The rearrangement uses TRBV4-1 and TRBJ1-4; a possible D gene is TRBD1 (5 bases). The germline V and J ends were trimmed by 6 bases and 0 bases, with 20 bases remaining between them. CDR1 MGHRA and CDR2 YSYEKL come from the germline V gene. The CDR3 is 18 residues long. CDR3 DNA sequence: TGCGCCAGCAGGGAGCTCCGGGACGGACTAGCAACTAATGAAAAACTGTTTTTT. Translating it yields CASRELRDGLATNEKLFF.

This chain links TRBV30 with TRBJ2-7; D is unclear. The germline gives CDR1 GTSNPN, CDR2 SVGIG (reference sequence). This CDR3 region has 13 residues. V shed 2 bases and J shed 0 bases, with 8 bases lying between them. This CDR3 reads CAWSRWSSYEQYF. CDR3 sequence (DNA): TGTGCCTGGAGTAGGTGGTCCTCCTACGAGCAGTACTTC.

This clonotype was observed a handful of times. The chain recombines TRBV5-1 with TRBJ2-6, with D tentatively TRBD1 (5 bases). The germline gives CDR1 SGHRS, CDR2 YFSETQ. V shed 5 bases and J shed 4 bases, with 7 bases lying between them. The CDR3 is 13 amino acids. CDR3 amino acids: CASRGEGANVLTF. The CDR3 nucleotides read TGCGCCAGCAGAGGGGAAGGGGCCAACGTCCTGACTTTC. Drawing the rest from reference TRBV5-1 and TRBJ2-6, the complete variable domain is KAGVTQTPRYLIKTRGQQVTLSCSPISGHRSVSWYQQTPGQGLQFLFEYFSETQRNKGNFPGRFSGRQFSNSRSEMNVSTLELGDSALYLCASRGEGANVLTFGAGSRLTVL.

There are a few counts of this clonotype. The chain combines TRBV2 with TRBJ2-1, with 8 bases aligning to TRBD2. The CDR3 sequence is 13 residues long. Per the germline V gene, CDR1 is SNHLY and CDR2 is FYNNEI. The ends lost 7 bases at V and 9 bases at J; junction bases unmatched: 8. The CDR3 region has the DNA TGTGCCAGCATCGGGACTAGGTCGATTGAGCAGTTCTTC. This encodes CASIGTRSIEQFF. The full variable domain, its missing parts supplied by reference TRBV2 and TRBJ2-1, is EPEVTQTPSHQVTQMGQEVILRCVPISNHLYFYWYRQILGQKVEFLVSFYNNEISEKSEIFDDQFSVERPDGSNFTLKIRSTKLEDSAMYFCASIGTRSIEQFFGPGTRLTVL.

At least ten counts were recorded for this clonotype. This chain joins TRBV12-3 or TRBV12-4 and TRBJ2-4; D is perhaps TRBD1 (6 bases). CDR3 length: 18 residues. Trimming took 3 bases from V and 8 from J, leaving 26 bases between them. The CDR3 loop is CASSFTLQHNTGRDIQYF. In DNA, the CDR3 is TGTGCCAGCAGTTTTACCCTTCAACACAACACAGGGAGAGACATTCAGTACTTC.

This clonotype was observed a handful of times. The rearrangement joins TRBV20-1 to TRBJ2-7; 7 bases fit TRBD1. Germline values: CDR1 DFQATT, CDR2 SNEGSKA (reference sequence). The trim removed 0 bases at V and 4 bases at J, leaving 9 bases unmatched. The CDR3 is 15 amino acids. CDR3 nucleotides: TGCAGTGCTAGAGATCCCACAGGGGTTGGGTACGAGCAGTACTTC. This sequence encodes CSARDPTGVGYEQYF.